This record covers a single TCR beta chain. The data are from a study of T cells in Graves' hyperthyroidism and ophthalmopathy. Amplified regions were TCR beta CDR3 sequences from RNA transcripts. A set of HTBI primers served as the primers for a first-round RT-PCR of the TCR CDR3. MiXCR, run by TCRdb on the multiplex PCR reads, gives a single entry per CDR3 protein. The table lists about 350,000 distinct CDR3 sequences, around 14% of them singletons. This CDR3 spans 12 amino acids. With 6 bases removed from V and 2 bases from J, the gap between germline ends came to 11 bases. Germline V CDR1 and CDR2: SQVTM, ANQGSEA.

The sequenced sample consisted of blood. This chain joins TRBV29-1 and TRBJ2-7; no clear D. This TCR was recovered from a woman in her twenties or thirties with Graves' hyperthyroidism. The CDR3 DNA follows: TGCAGCGTCATCATGGGGACCTACGAGCAGTACTTC. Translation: CSVIMGTYEQYF.